This T cell receptor beta chain was obtained from a study of OX40 agonist ivuxolimab in advanced cancers. Points from the study as a whole: With doses of 0.1-3.0 mg/kg, partial responders showed among the lowest clonal expansion. At doses 0.1 to 3.0 mg/kg, CD4+ and CD8+ clones expanded.

This CDR3 is built from 13 residues. V lost 2 bases and J 7 bases, leaving 11 bases between the germline ends. Germline CDR1 reads MRHNA; CDR2 reads SNTAGT. This table comes from immunoSEQ multiplex PCR, and its TCRdb copy is limited to in-frame clones, with some not included. The sample holds tens of thousands of clones; approximately 84% are singletons and the top ten take roughly 0.41%. As to this clone: What it binds is unknown.

Sample: CD4+ or CD8+ T cells sorted from blood, taken in a trial of the OX40 agonist ivuxolimab. The rearrangement joins TRBV6-4 to TRBJ1-1, with D hard to call. This TCR was sampled from an adult with an advanced solid tumor such as melanoma, head and neck, liver or kidney cancer. The DNA for the CDR3 is TGTGCCAGCAGTGACCTCATTTCGGGTGAAGCTTTCTTT. Translation: CASSDLISGEAFF.